This entry lists 29 T cell receptor beta chains sequenced from one sample in a study of low-dose radiotherapy and immunotherapy resistance in tumors. Time point reported: after trial treatment. The treatment is: LDRT plus nivolumab, ipilimumab, low-dose cyclophosphamide and aspirin (RACIN trial). Gene-specific TRAV and TRBV primers were used for first-strand cDNA, covering alpha and beta chains. Amplification of TCRs used a constant-region primer and V-primer adapter for roughly 22 PCR cycles. Each CDR3 protein gets one entry after TCRdb re-called the reads with MiXCR. The profile shows some 40,000 distinct CDR3 sequences, under 25% of them singletons. Specimen: PBMCs, collected after low-dose radiotherapy plus immunotherapy. These receptors all stem from a female donor with ovarian cancer.

This clonotype has at least ten counts. The rearrangement joins TRBV20-1 to TRBJ1-2, with D possibly matching TRBD1 (5 bases). Germline V gene lookup returns CDR1 DFQATT and CDR2 SNEGSKA (reference sequence). Trimming pared 4 bases from V and 2 bases from J, leaving 17 bases between. The CDR3 is 15 residues long. CDR3 DNA: TGCAGTGCTATTCCTGGGACGCAGGCGAACTATGGCTACACCTTC. Translated: CSAIPGTQANYGYTF.

This clonotype occurred many times. This sequence joins TRBV5-1 and TRBJ2-2; 7 nucleotides line up with TRBD1. With 4 bases clipped from V and 2 bases from J, the junction kept 5 bases outside the gene matches. Germline V lookup: CDR1 SGHRS, CDR2 YFSETQ. The CDR3 is 15 residues long. CDR3 sequence: CASSKGTVNTGELFF. The CDR3 region has the DNA TGCGCCAGCAGCAAAGGGACAGTTAACACCGGGGAGCTGTTTTTT.

Turning to this clonotype: A far larger clone lies a single base away; this is likely a read error. The rearrangement uses TRBV6-4 and TRBJ2-7; D perhaps matches TRBD1 (6 bases). The germline V gene encodes CDR1 MRHNA and CDR2 SNTAGT. V was shortened by 2 bases and J by 7 bases, with 15 bases between the two germline ends. CDR3 size: 14 residues. The CDR3 loop is CASSDGGPYNEQYF. CDR3 DNA: TGTGCCAGCAGTGACGGGGGCCCCTACAATGAGCAGTACTTC.

At least ten counts were recorded for this clonotype. V gene TRBV5-1 combines with J gene TRBJ2-2; D not resolved. This CDR3 is 13 amino acids long. Germline lookup yields CDR1 SGHRS and CDR2 YFSETQ. V lost 0 bases and J lost 4, with 4 bases in between. CDR3 sequence reads: CASSLGTTGELFF. The CDR3, as DNA: TGCGCCAGCAGCTTGGGAACCACCGGGGAGCTGTTTTTT.

V is TRBV7-9 and J is TRBJ1-5; TRBD1 agrees at 7 bases. J was trimmed by 6 bases and V by 5 bases; bases with no gene match: 4. The CDR3 sequence is 13 residues long. From germline, CDR1 is SEHNR and CDR2 FQNEAQ (reference sequence). The chain's CDR3 is CASSQTGAQPQHF. The CDR3 nucleotides are TGTGCCAGCAGCCAAACAGGGGCTCAGCCCCAGCATTTT.

This clonotype was recorded at least ten times. J is TRBJ2-3 and V is TRBV6-2 or TRBV6-3; D is possibly TRBD2 (6 bases). The V end lost 0 bases, the J end lost 9 bases, and 13 bases lay between the germline ends. The CDR3 runs to 14 residues. The germline gives CDR1 MNHEY, CDR2 SVGEGT. CDR3 amino acids: CASSYSLGTLTQYF. CDR3 nucleotides: TGTGCCAGCAGTTACTCGCTAGGGACTTTAACGCAGTATTTT.

In its sample, this clonotype was seen many times. The chain carries TRBV5-4 and TRBJ2-1; possible D gene TRBD2, 6 bases. Germline values: CDR1 SGHNT, CDR2 YYREEE (reference sequence). The CDR3 is 15 residues long. V gave up 0 bases and J gave up 8 bases, with 15 bases separating them. The CDR3 is CASSLGDFGRDEQFF. CDR3 in DNA: TGTGCCAGCAGCTTGGGGGACTTCGGACGAGATGAGCAGTTCTTC.

This clonotype showed up many times. The chain joins TRBV25-1 to TRBJ2-7; 8 positions match TRBD1. The CDR3 runs to 15 residues. Trimming cost V 1 base and J 3 bases; bases outside gene matches: 5. From germline, CDR1 is MGHDK and CDR2 SYGVNS. The CDR3 sequence is CASSESGTGDYEQYF. The CDR3 nucleotides are TGTGCCAGCAGTGAATCCGGGACAGGAGACTACGAGCAGTACTTC.

This clonotype was detected ten times or more. The chain has TRBV19 and TRBJ2-4; tentative D call: TRBD2 (6 bases). CDR3 length: 13 residues. Per the germline V gene, CDR1 is LNHDA and CDR2 is SQIVND (reference sequence). The germline V and J ends were trimmed by 10 bases and 1 base, with 11 bases remaining between them. The CDR3 here is CATAEGAKNIQYF. CDR3 DNA: TGTGCCACCGCGGAGGGTGCCAAAAACATTCAGTACTTC.

This clonotype appeared many times. The V and J genes are TRBV29-1 and TRBJ1-2; 10 bases align to TRBD1. V shed 1 base, J shed 5 bases, and the junction held 7 bases outside the gene matches. This CDR3 comprises 15 residues. The germline V gene encodes CDR1 SQVTM and CDR2 ANQGSEA. Here the CDR3 DNA reads TGCAGCGTTGAAGTCTGGACAGGGGGTAGATATGGCTACACCTTC. Amino acids: CSVEVWTGGRYGYTF.

In its sample, this clonotype was seen a few times. The V and J genes are TRBV19 and TRBJ2-7; TRBD1 is a possible D gene (6 bases). Trimming removed 4 bases at V and 2 bases at J, with 12 bases between. The CDR3 spans 14 residues. Germline V gene lookup returns CDR1 LNHDA and CDR2 SQIVND (reference sequence). DNA of the CDR3: TGTGCCAGTAGTACCGGACAGAATGCCTACGAGCAGTACTTC. It is translated as CASSTGQNAYEQYF.

The chain joins TRBV4-3 to TRBJ1-6, with 9 positions matching TRBD1. CDR1 and CDR2 (germline): LGHNA, YSLEER. J lost 10 bases, V lost 0 bases, and 13 bases had no gene match. There are 18 residues in the CDR3. The CDR3 DNA is TGCGCCAGCAGCCAAGATATGGCAGGTGGGACAGGGCAATCACCCCTCCACTTT. This codes for CASSQDMAGGTGQSPLHF.

This clonotype was recorded many times. The chain joins TRBV28 to TRBJ2-7; D unresolved. Germline assignment: CDR1 MDHEN and CDR2 SYDVKM. The CDR3 spans 15 residues. The V end was cut by 5 bases, the J end by 2 bases, with 16 bases between. CDR3 residues: CASSTPGRLTYEQYF. As DNA, the CDR3 is TGTGCCAGCAGTACCCCCGGACGGCTAACCTACGAGCAGTACTTC.

This clonotype has ten or more counts. V is TRBV30 and J is TRBJ1-2; D gene uncertain. V was cut by 5 bases and J by 7 bases, with 11 bases left in between. Germline loops: CDR1 GTSNPN, CDR2 SVGIG (reference sequence). This CDR3 region has 11 residues. The chain's CDR3 is CAWGRGSGYTF. DNA for the CDR3: TGTGCCTGGGGACGTGGGAGTGGCTACACCTTC.

This clonotype was counted ten times or more. The rearrangement links TRBV21-1 to TRBJ2-1; TRBD2 reflects the table's D call only, with no check against the DNA. TRBV21-1 constitutes a pseudogene. The CDR3 has 16 residues. The CDR3 here is CASSKAGREGYNEQFF. In DNA form, the CDR3 reads TGTGCCAGCAGCAAAGCCGGGCGGGAGGGTTACAATGAGCAGTTCTTC.

The sample holds many counts of this clonotype. The chain combines TRBV12-3 or TRBV12-4 with TRBJ1-3; possible D gene TRBD1, 6 bases. The germline V and J ends were trimmed by 5 bases and 3 bases, with 11 bases remaining between them. This CDR3 contains 14 residues. The CDR3 sequence: CASSKQGSGNTIYF. The DNA for the CDR3 is TGTGCCAGCAGTAAACAGGGCAGTGGAAACACCATATATTTT.

This clonotype was counted ten times or more. This chain links TRBV6-2 or TRBV6-3 with TRBJ2-1; D might be TRBD1 or TRBD2, each matching 6 bases. The CDR3 covers 16 residues. Trimming stripped 6 bases from V and 4 bases from J, with 19 bases between. CDR1 and CDR2 (germline): MNHEY, SVGEGT. The CDR3 is CASRVGGPNPYNEQFF. In nucleotides, the CDR3 is TGTGCCAGCAGAGTGGGGGGCCCGAACCCTTACAATGAGCAGTTCTTC.

The sample holds a few counts of this clonotype. The chain has TRBV28 and TRBJ2-1, with 10 nucleotides matching TRBD1. Trimming at V came to 5 bases and at J to 5 bases, leaving 6 bases not matched to a gene. This CDR3 region has 15 residues. CDR1 is MDHEN, CDR2 SYDVKM, per germline. In DNA, the CDR3 is TGTGCCAGCAGTATGGGGACAGGGGTAAACAATGAGCAGTTCTTC. It codes for CASSMGTGVNNEQFF.

This clonotype was counted at least ten times. The chain employs TRBV7-6 and TRBJ1-1; weak D call: TRBD1 (5 bases). Trimming removed 1 base from V and 11 bases from J, with 11 bases in between. Germline V gene sequence: CDR1 SGHVS, CDR2 FNYEAQ. The CDR3 has 12 amino acids. CDR3 bases: TGTGCCAGCAGCTTAGAGGGGATGAGGGCTTTCTTT. This gives the protein CASSLEGMRAFF. The entire variable domain, with the rest obtained from reference TRBV7-6 and TRBJ1-1, is as follows: GAGVSQSPRYKVTKRGQDVALRCDPISGHVSLYWYRQALGQGPEFLTYFNYEAQQDKSGLPNDRFSAERPEGSISTLTIQRTEQRDSAMYRCASSLEGMRAFFGQGTRLTVV.

This clonotype was recorded at least ten times. The V gene is TRBV7-2, the J gene TRBJ2-5; 15 positions agree with TRBD2. The CDR3 consists of 18 residues. The V and J ends lost 6 bases and 2 bases, in that order; junction bases with no gene match: 10. CDR1 and CDR2 from the germline V gene are SGHTA and FQGNSA. This chain's CDR3 is CASRQRVGLAGGQETQYF. CDR3 nucleotides: TGTGCCAGCAGGCAGAGGGTGGGACTAGCGGGGGGTCAAGAGACCCAGTACTTC.

This clonotype was recorded many times. CDR3 sequence: CAISGGVSQVWDNEQFF. The CDR3 DNA follows: TGTGCCATCAGCGGGGGTGTTAGCCAGGTTTGGGACAATGAGCAGTTCTTC. The chain has TRBV10-3 and TRBJ2-1; D perhaps matches TRBD2 (6 bases). Germline V gives CDR1 ENHRY, CDR2 SYGVKD. V was cut by 6 bases and J by 5 bases, with 23 bases left in between. CDR3 length: 17 residues.

This clonotype has a single count. The chain combines TRBV3-1 with TRBJ2-1, with a possible D match to TRBD2 (6 bases). This CDR3 comprises 12 residues. Germline V gene sequence: CDR1 LGHDT, CDR2 YNNKEL (reference sequence). The V end was cut by 4 bases, the J end by 15 bases, with 16 bases between. CDR3 region: CASSRGDRGPFF. For the CDR3, the DNA is TGTGCCAGCAGCCGGGGGGACCGAGGGCCGTTCTTC.

By share of the sample, this clonotype is medium-sized (0.01 to 0.1%). The chain links TRBV5-4 to TRBJ2-5; D gene unclear. This CDR3 comprises 15 residues. V was shortened by 1 base and J by 5 bases, with 15 bases between the two germline ends. CDR1 and CDR2 from the germline V gene are SGHNT and YYREEE (reference sequence). CDR3 protein: CASSLLADKQETQYF. As DNA, the CDR3 is TGTGCCAGCAGCTTGCTGGCAGATAAGCAGGAGACCCAGTACTTC.

On this clonotype: A far larger clone is one nucleotide away, so this likely arose from a read error. This chain links TRBV19 with TRBJ2-7, with 14 positions matching TRBD2. Trimming cost V 10 bases and J 4 bases; bases outside gene matches: 6. In germline, CDR1 is LNHDA, CDR2 SQIVND (reference sequence). The CDR3 is 14 residues long. In DNA, the CDR3 is TGTGCCACAACACGGACTAGCGGGGGGTACGAGCAGTACTTC. It yields the protein CATTRTSGGYEQYF.

This clonotype was observed a few times. A read error is possible here, since a much larger clone lies one base away. The chain uses TRBV5-4 and TRBJ2-7, with no clear D. CDR3 size: 13 residues. Germline CDR1 is SGHNT and CDR2 is YYREEE (reference sequence). Trimming removed 4 bases from V and 9 bases from J, with 17 bases in between. The CDR3 DNA is TGTGCCAGCAGCGCAGACGGTGCCGACGGGCAGTACTTC. It specifies CASSADGADGQYF.

This clonotype was counted ten times or more. The rearrangement links TRBV12-3 or TRBV12-4 to TRBJ2-1, with D perhaps TRBD2 (5 bases). The CDR3 extends over 14 amino acids. V dropped 5 bases and J dropped 4 bases, with 12 bases sitting between them. CDR3: CASSLRERYNEQFF. The CDR3 nucleotides read TGTGCCAGCAGTCTGAGGGAGAGGTACAATGAGCAGTTCTTC.

Points on this clonotype: A far larger clone is a single base away, which makes a read error likely. The chain has TRBV5-3 and TRBJ2-7; the D is unclear. TRBV5-3 is known as an ORF, though its function is uncertain. There are 13 residues in the CDR3. The CDR3 DNA follows: TGTGCAAGTCGCTCAGACGGAAGCTACGAGCAGTACTTC. Translated: CASRSDGSYEQYF.

The sample holds many counts of this clonotype. The gene calls are TRBV7-2 and TRBJ2-1, with TRBD2 matching over 9 bases. CDR3 length: 17 amino acids. V was clipped by 0 bases and J by 10 bases; unmatched bases: 13. Germline V CDR1 and CDR2: SGHTA, FQGNSA. CDR3 loop: CASSLAAGGGGAGEQFF. Here the CDR3 DNA reads TGTGCCAGCAGCTTAGCTGCCGGTGGCGGGGGGGCCGGAGAGCAGTTCTTC. Full variable domain (outside the CDR3, taken from reference TRBV7-2 and TRBJ2-1): GAGVSQSPSNKVTEKGKDVELRCDPISGHTALYWYRQSLGQGLEFLIYFQGNSAPDKSGLPSDRFSAERTGGSVSTLTIQRTQQEDSAVYLCASSLAAGGGGAGEQFFGPGTRLTVL.

The chain uses TRBV12-3 or TRBV12-4 and TRBJ1-3; D is uncertain. Trimming shortened V by 5 bases and J by 0 bases, and 11 bases separated the two germline ends. The length of the CDR3 is 15 residues. This chain's CDR3 is CASSPDAGSGNTIYF. CDR3 bases: TGTGCCAGCAGTCCCGACGCGGGCTCTGGAAACACCATATATTTT.